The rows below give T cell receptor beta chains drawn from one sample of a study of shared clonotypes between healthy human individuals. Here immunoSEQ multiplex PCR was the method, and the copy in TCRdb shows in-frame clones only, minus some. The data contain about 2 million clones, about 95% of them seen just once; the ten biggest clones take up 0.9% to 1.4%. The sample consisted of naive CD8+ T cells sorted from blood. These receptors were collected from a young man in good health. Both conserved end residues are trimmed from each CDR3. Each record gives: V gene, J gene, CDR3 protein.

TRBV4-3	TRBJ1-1	ASSPYLPGGENTEAF
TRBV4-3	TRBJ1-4	ASSQDQVYGNEKLF
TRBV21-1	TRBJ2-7	ASSRDSFPYEQY
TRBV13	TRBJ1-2	ASRFTGGDYGYT
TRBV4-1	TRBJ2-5	ASSQWTSGSRDQTQY
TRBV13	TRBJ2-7	ASSLREGAYSYEQY
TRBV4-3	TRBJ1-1	ASSRIRDSNTEAF
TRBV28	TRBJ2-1	ASNQDRDNEQF
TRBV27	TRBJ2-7	ASSLVTGGSEQY
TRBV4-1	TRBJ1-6	ASSLGTAASPLH
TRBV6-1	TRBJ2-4	ASWTGGGNIQY
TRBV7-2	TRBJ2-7	ASSLSRGPEQY
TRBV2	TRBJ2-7	ASSSTGLSYEQY
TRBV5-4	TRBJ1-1	ASSSHAGGNWDTEAF
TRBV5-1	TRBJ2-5	ASSQEGQQETQY
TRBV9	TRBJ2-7	ASSEAGSSYEQY
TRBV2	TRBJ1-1	ASSDMEGSNTEAF
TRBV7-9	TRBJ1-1	ASSPIGVQSDTEAF
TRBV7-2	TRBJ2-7	ASSYLGQYEQY
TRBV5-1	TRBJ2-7	ASKVSNSNEQY
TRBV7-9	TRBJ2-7	ASSLAQGKSYEQY
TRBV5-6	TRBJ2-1	ASSLGDSYNEQF
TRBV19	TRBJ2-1	ASSSYRYNEQF
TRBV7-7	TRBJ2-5	ASSYRLARGETQY
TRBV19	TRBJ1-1	ATKDGNTEAF
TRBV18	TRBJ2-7	ASSPEASGIAAYEQY
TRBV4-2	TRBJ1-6	ASSQGGDSPLH
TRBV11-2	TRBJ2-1	ASSLAGGGYNEQF
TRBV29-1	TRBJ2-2	SVDEANTGELF